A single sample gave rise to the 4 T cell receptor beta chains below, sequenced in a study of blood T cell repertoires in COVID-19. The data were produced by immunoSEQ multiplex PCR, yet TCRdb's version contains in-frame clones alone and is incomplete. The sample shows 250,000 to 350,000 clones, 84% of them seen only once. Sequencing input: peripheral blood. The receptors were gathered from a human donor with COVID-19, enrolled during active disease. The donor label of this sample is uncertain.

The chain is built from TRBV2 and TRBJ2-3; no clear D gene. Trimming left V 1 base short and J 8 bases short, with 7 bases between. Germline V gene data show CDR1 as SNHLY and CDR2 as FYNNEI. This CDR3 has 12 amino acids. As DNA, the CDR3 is TGTGCCAGCAGTGAAGTCCCTAGTACGCAGTATTTT. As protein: CASSEVPSTQYF.

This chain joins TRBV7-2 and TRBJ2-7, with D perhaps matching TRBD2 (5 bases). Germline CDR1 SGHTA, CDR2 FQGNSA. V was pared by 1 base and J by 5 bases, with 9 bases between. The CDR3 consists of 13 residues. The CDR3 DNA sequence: TGTGCCAGCAGCTTAGGGGCGGGCGACGAGCAGTACTTC. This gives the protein CASSLGAGDEQYF.

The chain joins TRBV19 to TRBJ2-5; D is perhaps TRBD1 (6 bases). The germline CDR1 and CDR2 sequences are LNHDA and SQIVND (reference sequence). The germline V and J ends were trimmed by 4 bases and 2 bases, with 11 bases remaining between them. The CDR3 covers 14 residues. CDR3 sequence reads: CASSTQGPQETQYF. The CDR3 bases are TGTGCCAGTAGTACTCAGGGGCCGCAAGAGACCCAGTACTTC.

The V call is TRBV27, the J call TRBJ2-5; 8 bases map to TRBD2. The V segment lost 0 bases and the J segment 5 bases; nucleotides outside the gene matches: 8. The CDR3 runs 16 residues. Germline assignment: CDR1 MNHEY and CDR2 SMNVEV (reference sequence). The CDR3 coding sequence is TGTGCCAGCAGTTTATCCCCGGGACTAGAGAAGGAGACCCAGTACTTC. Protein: CASSLSPGLEKETQYF.